These 32 T cell receptor beta chains originate from one sample sequenced in a study of chemoradiotherapy in HPV16-positive cancers (dated by TCRdb to the early 2020s). Library generation was performed with the immunoSEQ multiplex PCR assay. Entries here come from immuneACCESS through TCRdb and include only in-frame sequences with V and J called. Some clones fail to appear in such tables; in the studies checked, an unresolved V gene covers under half of the shortfall, and the cause of the remainder is unknown. Present in this sample are roughly 7,300 clones, around 82% of which were seen just once. 1.9% of the sample belongs to the ten largest clones. This sample was taken from a patient who underwent chemoradiotherapy. Receptors originate from a human donor with HPV-associated anogenital cancer.

V usage is TRBV5-4 and J usage is TRBJ2-3; D call uncertain. From germline, CDR1 is SGHNT and CDR2 YYREEE (reference sequence). The CDR3 loop spans 13 amino acids. The V end lost 0 bases, the J end lost 8 bases, and 10 bases lay between the germline ends. CDR3 in amino acids: CASSLEESSTQYF. The CDR3 DNA reads TGTGCCAGCAGCTTGGAGGAGTCGAGTACGCAGTATTTT.

In DNA, the CDR3 is TGTGCCACCAGCCCTGTGGAGGGGGCAACTAATGAAAAACTGTTTTTT. Protein product: CATSPVEGATNEKLFF. V is TRBV15 and J is TRBJ1-4; D perhaps matches TRBD1 (6 bases). CDR3 length equals 16 residues. The V and J ends lost 5 bases and 0 bases respectively, with 13 bases between them. Germline CDR1 and CDR2: LNHNV and YYDKDF (reference sequence).

As concerns this clone: The sample carries other DNA sequences with the same CDR3. The rearrangement uses TRBV30 and TRBJ2-3; D may be TRBD1 (6 bases). The CDR3 loop spans 12 amino acids. The V end lost 8 bases, the J end lost 0 bases, and 9 bases lay between the germline ends. Germline loops: CDR1 GTSNPN, CDR2 SVGIG (reference sequence). The CDR3 region is CALQGSTDTQYF. In DNA form, the CDR3 reads TGTGCCCTTCAGGGGAGCACAGATACGCAGTATTTT.

V usage is TRBV5-5 and J usage is TRBJ2-6; either TRBD1 or TRBD2 may supply D (5 bases each). Trimming pared 4 bases from V and 0 bases from J, leaving 14 bases between. The length of the CDR3 is 17 residues. Germline-derived CDR1 and CDR2 are SGHKS and YYEKEE (reference sequence). The CDR3 protein is CASSLRTGRSGANVLTF. The CDR3 DNA is TGTGCCAGCAGCCTACGGACGGGACGCTCTGGGGCCAACGTCCTGACTTTC.

This clone appeared a single time. The CDR3 region has the DNA TGTGCCAGCAGCGTGGGGCCTAATGAAAAACTGTTTTTT. It is translated as CASSVGPNEKLFF. The V call is TRBV7-6, the J call TRBJ1-4, with a possible D match to TRBD1 (5 bases). Germline V gene lookup returns CDR1 SGHVS and CDR2 FNYEAQ. V gave up 5 bases and J gave up 3 bases, with 7 bases separating them. The CDR3 has 13 residues.

The V call is TRBV9, the J call TRBJ2-5; 10 bases fit TRBD2. There are 13 residues in the CDR3. CDR1 SGDLS and CDR2 YYNGEE come from the germline V gene. V lost 3 bases and J lost 8; bases outside the gene matches: 4. The CDR3 DNA reads TGTGCCAGCAGCGCCGGGACTAGCGCCACCCAGTACTTC. Its protein is CASSAGTSATQYF.

This chain uses TRBV30 with TRBJ1-2, with D perhaps matching TRBD1 (6 bases). Germline lookup yields CDR1 GTSNPN and CDR2 SVGIG (reference sequence). The germline V and J ends were trimmed by 2 bases and 4 bases, with 11 bases remaining between them. The CDR3 is 13 residues long. The CDR3 spells CAWSSTGIYGYTF. CDR3 sequence (DNA): TGTGCCTGGAGTTCTACAGGGATCTATGGCTACACCTTC.

The rearrangement links TRBV10-2 to TRBJ1-2, with D perhaps TRBD1 (5 bases). The CDR3 spans 17 residues. V was shortened by 2 bases and J by 2 bases, with 18 bases between the two germline ends. Germline V CDR1 and CDR2: WSHSY, SAAADI. The CDR3 nucleotides are TGCGCCAGCAGTGAGCCAGGGAGGCCCATAGGGAACTATGGCTACACCTTC. Translated, it gives CASSEPGRPIGNYGYTF.

The J gene is TRBJ2-7, the V gene TRBV7-2, with no clear D. With 1 base removed from V and 1 base from J, the gap between germline ends came to 20 bases. This CDR3 is 18 amino acids long. Germline lookup yields CDR1 SGHTA and CDR2 FQGNSA. This CDR3 is CASSLESRIGFVSYEQYF. The CDR3 DNA sequence: TGTGCCAGCAGCTTAGAGTCGCGGATTGGGTTTGTTTCCTACGAGCAGTACTTC.

This clone was counted only a few times. The gene calls are TRBV5-6 and TRBJ1-1; no reliable D call. The CDR3 has 12 residues. V lost 4 bases to trimming and J lost 0 bases, with 4 bases between them. CDR1 and CDR2 (germline): SGHDT, YYEEEE. This CDR3 is CASSQMNTEAFF. The CDR3, as DNA: TGTGCCAGCAGCCAGATGAACACTGAAGCTTTCTTT.

The CDR3 coding sequence is TGTGCCAGCAGTTCCCCCAGACAGGGAGGATCCCACGAGCAGTACTTC. Protein product: CASSSPRQGGSHEQYF. This sequence joins TRBV6-5 and TRBJ2-7; tentative D call: TRBD1 (7 bases). The germline V and J ends were trimmed by 4 bases and 5 bases, with 21 bases remaining between them. The length of the CDR3 is 16 residues. Germline V gives CDR1 MNHEY, CDR2 SVGAGI.

This clone occurred a few times. This sequence joins TRBV7-9 and TRBJ1-2; possible D gene TRBD1, 6 bases. V gave up 5 bases and J gave up 4 bases, with 17 bases separating them. The CDR3 consists of 15 residues. Germline loops: CDR1 SEHNR, CDR2 FQNEAQ (reference sequence). The CDR3 nucleotides are TGTGCCAGCAGCCCGAACAGGGAGCCCACCTATGGCTACACCTTC. The encoded protein is CASSPNREPTYGYTF. The whole variable domain, remainder taken from reference TRBV7-9 and TRBJ1-2, is DTGVSQNPRHKITKRGQNVTFRCDPISEHNRLYWYRQTLGQGPEFLTYFQNEAQLEKSRLLSDRFSAERPKGSFSTLEIQRTEQGDSAMYLCASSPNREPTYGYTFGSGTRLTVV.

The CDR3 here is CASRTPRGSFSPQHF. CDR3 sequence (DNA): TGTGCCAGCAGGACCCCCAGGGGCTCGTTTTCGCCCCAGCATTTT. The genes are TRBV28 and TRBJ1-5; the D gene is possibly TRBD1 (6 bases). CDR1 MDHEN and CDR2 SYDVKM come from the germline V gene. Between the trimmed V and J ends, which lost 6 bases and 9 bases, there was a span of 21 bases. The CDR3 has 15 residues.

The rearrangement joins TRBV27 to TRBJ1-1; D gene uncertain. The CDR3 covers 14 residues. The germline V gene has CDR1 MNHEY and CDR2 SMNVEV (reference sequence). The germline V and J ends were trimmed by 7 bases and 1 base, with 13 bases remaining between them. CDR3 region: CASKGGLRNTEAFF. The CDR3 nucleotides are TGTGCCAGCAAGGGAGGGCTTAGGAACACTGAAGCTTTCTTT.

V and J are TRBV7-2 and TRBJ1-2; a possible D gene is TRBD1 (5 bases). The ends were cut back, 0 bases at V and 5 bases at J, with 7 bases in the middle. Germline CDR1 reads SGHTA; CDR2 reads FQGNSA. CDR3 length: 13 amino acids. The CDR3, as DNA: TGTGCCAGCAGCTTAGCGCCAGGGTATGGCTACACCTTC. Encoded protein: CASSLAPGYGYTF. The full variable domain, completed using reference TRBV7-2 and TRBJ1-2, is GAGVSQSPSNKVTEKGKDVELRCDPISGHTALYWYRQSLGQGLEFLIYFQGNSAPDKSGLPSDRFSAERTGGSVSTLTIQRTQQEDSAVYLCASSLAPGYGYTFGSGTRLTVV.

The rearrangement uses TRBV28 and TRBJ2-5; D may be TRBD1 or TRBD2 (5 bases each). The ends were cut back, 5 bases at V and 1 base at J, with 14 bases in the middle. The CDR3 has 15 amino acids. Germline V gene lookup returns CDR1 MDHEN and CDR2 SYDVKM. The CDR3 nucleotides are TGTGCCAGCAGTCTATTACGGGGCCCCCAAGAGACCCAGTACTTC. Its translation: CASSLLRGPQETQYF. The variable domain in full, with the rest retrieved from reference TRBV28 and TRBJ2-5, is DVKVTQSSRYLVKRTGEKVFLECVQDMDHENMFWYRQDPGLGLRLIYFSYDVKMKEKGDIPEGYSVSREKKERFSLILESASTNQTSMYLCASSLLRGPQETQYFGPGTRLLVL.

The V gene is TRBV5-5, the J gene TRBJ1-1; D unclear. This CDR3 spans 13 amino acids. Per the germline V gene, CDR1 is SGHKS and CDR2 is YYEKEE (reference sequence). V lost 1 base and J lost 1, with 5 bases in between. CDR3: CASSLTGNTEAFF. The CDR3 coding sequence is TGTGCCAGCAGCTTGACGGGGAACACTGAAGCTTTCTTT.

The rearrangement uses TRBV14 and TRBJ2-7; 7 bases match TRBD2. Germline loops: CDR1 SGHDN, CDR2 FVKESK. The CDR3 is 16 amino acids. V lost 1 base, J lost 2 bases, and 8 bases stayed unmatched. The CDR3 spells CASSQGLAPGAYEQYF. The CDR3 DNA sequence: TGTGCCAGCAGCCAAGGACTAGCCCCCGGGGCCTACGAGCAGTACTTC.

J is TRBJ2-7 and V is TRBV5-6, with TRBD1 matching over 8 bases. The germline V gene has CDR1 SGHDT and CDR2 YYEEEE. CDR3 size: 12 residues. V shed 0 bases, J shed 7 bases, and the junction held 0 bases outside the gene matches. The CDR3 sequence: CASSLDRGEQYF. Here the CDR3 DNA reads TGTGCCAGCAGCTTGGACAGGGGGGAGCAGTACTTC.

CDR3 coding DNA: TGTGCCAGCACTTCGTTACAGGGGGCCGATCAGCCCCAGCATTTT. Residues: CASTSLQGADQPQHF. J is TRBJ1-5 and V is TRBV6-1; 9 bases agree with TRBD1. V was pared by 7 bases and J by 5 bases, with 9 bases of the junction left unmatched. Germline loops: CDR1 MNHNS, CDR2 SASEGT. This CDR3 comprises 15 residues.

This rearrangement joins TRBV6-1 to TRBJ2-2, with a possible D match to TRBD2 (5 bases). CDR3 length equals 14 residues. V lost 11 bases, J lost 1 base, and 14 bases lay in between. The germline gives CDR1 MNHNS, CDR2 SASEGT. CDR3 nucleotides: TGTGCCGCTAGGAGGTCCGAGAACACCGGGGAGCTGTTTTTT. The encoded protein is CAARRSENTGELFF.

The chain couples TRBV27 to TRBJ2-1; D unclear. V was clipped by 6 bases and J by 2 bases, with 14 bases between them. This CDR3 contains 15 residues. CDR1 is MNHEY and CDR2 is SMNVEV in the germline V gene (reference sequence). This CDR3 reads CASSQLMAAYNEQFF. CDR3 coding DNA: TGTGCCAGCAGCCAACTGATGGCCGCCTACAATGAGCAGTTCTTC.

This clone appeared a single time. The gene calls are TRBV30 and TRBJ2-5, with D tentatively TRBD1 or TRBD2 (6 bases each). The CDR3 has 13 residues. V lost 3 bases and J lost 1, with 9 bases in between. Germline loops: CDR1 GTSNPN, CDR2 SVGIG (reference sequence). CDR3 protein: CAWRGGRQETQYF. Here the CDR3 DNA reads TGTGCCTGGAGGGGGGGCCGCCAAGAGACCCAGTACTTC.

The genes are TRBV4-3 and TRBJ1-1; perhaps TRBD1 as D (6 bases). The CDR3 runs to 16 residues. V was shortened by 1 base and J by 3 bases, with 15 bases between the two germline ends. Germline CDR1 reads LGHNA; CDR2 reads YSLEER. The CDR3 sequence is CASSQGWQGLYTEAFF. CDR3 sequence (DNA): TGCGCCAGCAGCCAAGGGTGGCAGGGGCTTTACACTGAAGCTTTCTTT.

The chain is built from TRBV29-1 and TRBJ2-1; D unclear. This CDR3 has 13 residues. Per the germline V gene, CDR1 is SQVTM and CDR2 is ANQGSEA. Trimming removed 6 bases from V and 6 bases from J, with 15 bases in between. The CDR3 DNA reads as TGCAGCGTGGGCGCCCCTCTGATCAATGAGCAGTTCTTC. This encodes CSVGAPLINEQFF.

This chain joins TRBV23-1 and TRBJ2-1; no clear D gene. TRBV23-1 is an open reading frame, and its role is uncertain. Trimming took off 4 bases at V and 7 bases at J, with 11 bases between the two ends. The CDR3 spans 13 residues. The CDR3 nucleotides are TGCGCCAGCAGTCGCACGCGAGTAAATGAGCAGTTCTTC. Its protein product is CASSRTRVNEQFF.

The chain is built from TRBV6-5 and TRBJ1-6, with D tentatively TRBD1 (5 bases). Trimming stripped 2 bases from V and 10 bases from J, with 15 bases between. This CDR3 region has 15 residues. Germline V CDR1 and CDR2: MNHEY, SVGAGI. The CDR3 coding sequence is TGTGCCAGCAGTTACGGAGTCCAGGGTTTGTCACCCCTCCACTTT. This sequence encodes CASSYGVQGLSPLHF.

The chain recombines TRBV11-2 with TRBJ2-3; TRBD2 matches 9 bases. The CDR3 runs 14 residues. V gave up 7 bases and J gave up 3 bases; unmatched junction bases: 5. Per the germline V gene, CDR1 is SGHAT and CDR2 is FQNNGV. This CDR3 is CASTGLAGTDTQYF. CDR3 sequence (DNA): TGTGCCAGCACGGGGCTAGCGGGAACAGATACGCAGTATTTT.

The chain combines TRBV20-1 with TRBJ1-1, with 8 bases that match TRBD1. The CDR3 has 11 residues. The germline gives CDR1 DFQATT, CDR2 SNEGSKA (reference sequence). With 6 bases clipped from V and 3 bases from J, the junction kept 0 bases outside the gene matches. The CDR3 loop is CSATGDTEAFF. The CDR3 DNA reads TGCAGTGCGACAGGGGACACTGAAGCTTTCTTT.

V usage is TRBV10-3 and J usage is TRBJ2-7; no definite D call. Germline loops: CDR1 ENHRY, CDR2 SYGVKD. CDR3 length: 13 amino acids. Trimming removed 2 bases from V and 4 bases from J, with 9 bases in between. CDR3 sequence: CAISETKAYEQYF. DNA for the CDR3: TGTGCCATCAGTGAGACGAAAGCATACGAGCAGTACTTC.

The rearrangement uses TRBV9 and TRBJ1-2; 8 nucleotides line up with TRBD1. The V gene end was trimmed by 4 bases and the J gene end by 9 bases; junction bases not matched to a gene: 11. The CDR3 is 14 residues long. CDR1 is SGDLS and CDR2 is YYNGEE in the germline V gene. The CDR3 sequence is CASSTTGAAPSYTF. DNA for the CDR3: TGTGCCAGCAGCACGACAGGGGCGGCTCCTAGCTACACCTTC.

In its sample, this clone was seen a few times. V and J are TRBV7-9 and TRBJ1-6; TRBD1 is a possible D gene (5 bases). The CDR3 is 19 residues long. CDR1 is SEHNR and CDR2 is FQNEAQ in the germline V gene (reference sequence). The V and J ends lost 7 bases and 5 bases respectively, with 27 bases between them. This chain's CDR3 is CASTIFTGTGTPNNSPLHF. The CDR3 nucleotides read TGTGCCAGCACCATCTTTACGGGTACCGGGACGCCGAATAATTCACCCCTCCACTTT.